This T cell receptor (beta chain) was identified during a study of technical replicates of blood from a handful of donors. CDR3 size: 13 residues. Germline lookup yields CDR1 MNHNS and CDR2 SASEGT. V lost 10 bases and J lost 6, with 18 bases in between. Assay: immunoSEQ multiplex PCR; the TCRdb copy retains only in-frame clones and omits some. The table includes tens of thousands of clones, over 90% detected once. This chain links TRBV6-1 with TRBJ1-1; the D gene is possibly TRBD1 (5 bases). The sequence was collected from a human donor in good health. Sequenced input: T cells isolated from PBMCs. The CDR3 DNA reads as TGTGCCACTCCGACAGCGAACCTCGCTGAAGCTTTCTTT. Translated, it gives CATPTANLAEAFF.